Sequencing of this T cell receptor beta chain was carried out in a study of T cells in Graves' hyperthyroidism and ophthalmopathy. Study results and caveats: Ophthalmopathy prediction by the model preceded onset by a median about 6 months. The blood repertoire included most of the expanded thyroid clonotypes above 0.001.

The CDR3 extends over 18 amino acids. Researchers took RNA transcripts and amplified the TCR beta CDR3 regions from them. First-round RT-PCR targeting the TCR CDR3 was performed with the HTBI primer set. In TCRdb, the multiplex PCR reads were re-called with MiXCR into one record per CDR3 protein. Among 700,000 to 850,000 distinct CDR3 sequences, roughly 32% were seen once, and the ten largest hold roughly 30%. This clonotype was counted once. Its antigen is undetermined. A read error may account for a junction end that differs from germline. Sequenced: blood. J is TRBJ2-6 and V is TRBV12-3 or TRBV12-4; 9 nucleotides line up with TRBD1. The clonotype comes from a woman in her thirties or forties with Graves' hyperthyroidism. CDR3 protein: CVSSPLTEGQGKSHVLTF. The CDR3, as DNA: TGTGTCAGCAGTCCCCTGACTGAGGGACAGGGAAAAAGTCACGTCCTGACTTTC.